This TCR beta chain was sequenced for a study of T cell responses to AZD1222 COVID-19 vaccine. Study-level results: Just six AZD1222 recipients were seropositive at baseline.

The CDR3 runs to 14 residues. CDR1 and CDR2 (germline): MDHEN, SYDVKM. Deletions cut 5 bases from V and 3 bases from J, with 14 bases between. Using immunoSEQ multiplex PCR, the repertoire was profiled, and TCRdb retains in-frame clones only, with some absent. The repertoire holds about 85,000 clones, approximately 91% seen once, with roughly 6% in the top ten. Remarks on this clone: Its antigen remains unknown.

This rearrangement joins TRBV28 to TRBJ2-7, with a tentative D call TRBD1 (6 bases). This material consisted of peripheral blood, taken on day 0 of AZD1222 vaccination. This sequence was found in an adult in good health. In nucleotides, the CDR3 is TGTGCCAGCAGTGGCAGGGGTTTGAACTACGAGCAGTACTTC. This encodes CASSGRGLNYEQYF.